A single TCR beta chain is shown here with its context. Its antigen is undetermined. These data come from a study of Tregs in tolerant kidney transplant recipients. Turning to the study itself: The nonmyeloablative bone marrow transplants came from related graft donors, with transient mixed chimerism. The study's findings and limits: In tolerant patients, donor-specific Tregs outgrew total Tregs, suggesting antigen-driven expansion. Biological reproducibility was not directly addressed in this study. The small number of patients limits these findings pending further validation.

Clones were read by immunoSEQ multiplex PCR, and TCRdb kept only the in-frame ones, dropping some. The table has some 66,000 clones, around nine tenths seen once. The sample here was CD8+ T cells from blood, taken before the transplant. The source is a human donor who received a combined kidney and bone marrow transplant.

This chain's CDR3 is CASSESTTYGYTF. CDR3 DNA: TGTGCCAGCAGTGAATCGACAACCTATGGCTACACCTTC. The chain carries TRBV25-1 and TRBJ1-2; D ambiguous. This CDR3 is 13 amino acids long. Germline V gene data show CDR1 as MGHDK and CDR2 as SYGVNS. The ends were cut back, 1 base at V and 4 bases at J, with 7 bases in the middle.